What follows are 10 T cell receptor beta chains derived from one specimen sequenced in a study of a mutant IDH1 vaccine in newly diagnosed glioma. Profiling relied on immunoSEQ multiplex PCR, and the TCRdb table lists in-frame clones only, not all of them. The data contain 27,000 or so clones, more than 60% of them singletons. Time point noted: week 5, during vaccination. Each vaccine dose was 300 ug of mutant IDH1 20-mer peptide, with topical imiquimod. These TCRs are of unknown antigen specificity. The sample here was PBMCs, taken from a glioma patient whose treatment included an IDH1 peptide vaccine. These receptors were collected from a man in his forties or fifties with glioma. Some clones in this sample may be carry-over from other donors' samples.

The chain carries TRBV4-1 and TRBJ1-1; D unclear. Germline values: CDR1 MGHRA, CDR2 YSYEKL. The V end lost 4 bases, the J end lost 11 bases, and 14 bases lay between the germline ends. There are 12 residues in the CDR3. For the CDR3, the DNA is TGCGCCAGCAGCCGACCTGGGAGTTCGGCTTTCTTT. This sequence encodes CASSRPGSSAFF.

This clone came up a few times. The chain recombines TRBV5-1 with TRBJ2-7; D remains ambiguous. CDR1 SGHRS and CDR2 YFSETQ come from the germline V gene. This CDR3 is 11 amino acids long. V was cut by 4 bases and J by 2 bases, with 4 bases left in between. The CDR3 reads CASSDTYEQYF. For the CDR3, the DNA is TGCGCCAGCAGCGATACCTACGAGCAGTACTTC.

The chain carries TRBV4-3 and TRBJ2-5; the D is unclear. V lost 4 bases and J 9 bases, leaving 24 bases between the germline ends. Germline CDR1 and CDR2: LGHNA and YSLEER. This CDR3 has 16 residues. As DNA, the CDR3 is TGCGCCAGCAGCCGTGGGGTAACGGCTGCGGCCTGGGCCCAGTACTTC. As protein: CASSRGVTAAAWAQYF.

The V call is TRBV6-1, the J call TRBJ2-6; D is tentatively TRBD1 or TRBD2 (5 bases each). The CDR3 is 15 amino acids. Germline assignment: CDR1 MNHNS and CDR2 SASEGT. V lost 4 bases and J lost 0, with 7 bases in between. CDR3 loop: CASSGDLSGANVLTF. The CDR3 nucleotides are TGTGCCAGCAGTGGGGACCTCTCTGGGGCCAACGTCCTGACTTTC.

This sequence joins TRBV19 and TRBJ1-5; TRBD1 matches 7 bases. Germline V gene lookup returns CDR1 LNHDA and CDR2 SQIVND (reference sequence). The CDR3 covers 16 residues. Trimming removed 1 base from V and 2 bases from J; junction bases left unmatched: 5. The CDR3 loop reads CASSIGGGGGNQPQHF. The CDR3 DNA reads TGTGCCAGTAGTATAGGAGGGGGCGGCGGCAATCAGCCCCAGCATTTT.

The chain employs TRBV7-2 and TRBJ1-1; no firm D call. Trimming removed 1 base from V and 5 bases from J, with 11 bases in between. CDR1 is SGHTA, CDR2 FQGNSA, per germline. CDR3 length equals 14 residues. The CDR3 loop is CASSLVLGRTEAFF. The CDR3 region has the DNA TGTGCCAGCAGCTTAGTTCTGGGGAGGACTGAAGCTTTCTTT.

The chain uses TRBV19 and TRBJ1-1; a possible D gene is TRBD1 (6 bases). CDR3 length: 15 residues. CDR1 and CDR2 (germline): LNHDA, SQIVND (reference sequence). The V end was cut by 5 bases, the J end by 5 bases, with 18 bases between. The CDR3 DNA is TGTGCCAGTAGTCAATCGGGGGGCGCGGGGACTGAAGCTTTCTTT. Its protein product is CASSQSGGAGTEAFF.

The V call is TRBV7-6, the J call TRBJ2-5; 8 bases are a match to TRBD2. There are 17 residues in the CDR3. The germline V gene has CDR1 SGHVS and CDR2 FNYEAQ. The V segment lost 1 base and the J segment 0 bases; nucleotides outside the gene matches: 7. CDR3 loop: CASSLEGSGAYQETQYF. The CDR3, as DNA: TGTGCCAGCAGCTTAGAAGGTAGCGGGGCGTACCAAGAGACCCAGTACTTC.

The rearrangement uses TRBV7-9 and TRBJ2-3, with D perhaps matching TRBD1 (6 bases). Germline assignment: CDR1 SEHNR and CDR2 FQNEAQ (reference sequence). Deletions cut 5 bases from V and 0 bases from J, with 21 bases between. The CDR3 sequence is 18 residues long. This CDR3 reads CASSLTGHLKTSTDTQYF. The CDR3 DNA sequence: TGTGCCAGCAGCCTCACGGGACATCTGAAAACTAGCACAGATACGCAGTATTTT.

The V call is TRBV28, the J call TRBJ1-2, with D maybe TRBD1 (5 bases). The germline V gene has CDR1 MDHEN and CDR2 SYDVKM. The CDR3 is 13 residues long. V gave up 10 bases and J gave up 4 bases, with 16 bases separating them. CDR3 protein: CATFGQGVYGYTF. The CDR3 DNA reads as TGTGCCACCTTCGGTCAAGGGGTCTATGGCTACACCTTC.